The 9 T cell receptor beta chains below come from one sample, sequenced in a study of cytomegalovirus exposure and HLA in healthy donors. The PCR ran on 60 Vbeta and 13 Jbeta primers. Sequencing used immunoSEQ multiplex PCR; TCRdb keeps in-frame clones, though not all of them. The sample lists 45,000 to 65,000 clones, about three quarters occurring once. The material sequenced was PBMCs. The receptor source for this set is a man aged 18 to 29 in good health and CMV-seronegative.

In regard to this clone: An end of the junction does not agree with germline; a read error may underlie this. V and J are TRBV29-1 and TRBJ2-1; 9 positions agree with TRBD2. Germline V gene lookup returns CDR1 SQVTM and CDR2 ANQGSEA. The CDR3 is 15 amino acids. In nucleotides, the CDR3 is TGCAGCGTCGAAGGTGTAGCGGGAGTGGGCAATGAGCAGTTCTTC. This sequence encodes CSVEGVAGVGNEQFF.

This sequence joins TRBV30 and TRBJ2-1, with 7 bases matching TRBD2. CDR1 and CDR2 (germline): GTSNPN, SVGIG (reference sequence). After removal of 6 bases from V and 11 bases from J, the junction contained 7 bases not matched to a gene. The length of the CDR3 is 11 residues. The CDR3 DNA sequence: TGTGCCTGCACCATAGCGGGTAAGCAGTTCTTC. As protein: CACTIAGKQFF.

This clone was recorded a few times. V usage is TRBV30 and J usage is TRBJ2-1; D unresolved. The CDR3 is 15 amino acids. With 4 bases removed from V and 8 bases from J, the gap between germline ends came to 21 bases. Germline CDR1 GTSNPN, CDR2 SVGIG (reference sequence). CDR3 protein: CAWTQTSIPRDEQFF. As DNA, the CDR3 is TGTGCCTGGACCCAAACCTCAATCCCCCGGGATGAGCAGTTCTTC. Full variable domain (rest looked up from reference TRBV30 and TRBJ2-1): SQTIHQWPATLVQPVGSPLSLECTVEGTSNPNLYWYRQAAGRGLQLLFYSVGIGQISSEVPQNLSASRPQDRQFILSSKKLLLSDSGFYLCAWTQTSIPRDEQFFGPGTRLTVL.

This chain joins TRBV6-1 and TRBJ2-7, with D unclear. Germline loops: CDR1 MNHNS, CDR2 SASEGT. The CDR3 spans 11 residues. The V gene lost 7 bases and the J gene lost 2 bases, with 6 bases spanning the gap. The CDR3 DNA reads TGTGCCAGCATTAACACCTACGAGCAGTACTTC. Translated: CASINTYEQYF.

The chain carries TRBV6-6 and TRBJ2-7; TRBD1 matches 9 bases. The V segment lost 6 bases and the J segment 5 bases; nucleotides outside the gene matches: 11. Germline CDR1 is MNHNY and CDR2 is SVGAGI (reference sequence). The CDR3 runs 15 residues. Written as DNA, the CDR3 is TGTGCCAGCAGCTCCGGACAGGGGAAAAGGGACGAGCAGTACTTC. Translation: CASSSGQGKRDEQYF.

The J gene is TRBJ2-5, the V gene TRBV6-5, with 9 bases identical to TRBD2. The germline V gene has CDR1 MNHEY and CDR2 SVGAGI. V lost 5 bases to trimming and J lost 5 bases; unmatched junction nucleotides: 6. The CDR3 is 14 amino acids. The CDR3 region has the DNA TGTGCCAGCAGTGCGGGACTAGCCTACGAGACCCAGTACTTC. Translated: CASSAGLAYETQYF.

The V gene is TRBV25-1, the J gene TRBJ1-2; no firm D call. CDR1 and CDR2 from the germline V gene are MGHDK and SYGVNS. The V end was cut by 0 bases, the J end by 8 bases, with 10 bases between. This CDR3 contains 13 residues. CDR3 amino acids: CASSEYSRGGYTF. The CDR3 DNA follows: TGTGCCAGCAGTGAATACTCTAGAGGCGGCTACACCTTC.

This chain uses TRBV30 with TRBJ1-5; D is undetermined. Germline values: CDR1 GTSNPN, CDR2 SVGIG (reference sequence). Trimming left V 4 bases short and J 4 bases short, with 11 bases between. The CDR3 totals 13 residues. This CDR3 reads CAWKAERNQPQHF. CDR3 sequence (DNA): TGTGCCTGGAAAGCCGAGAGGAATCAGCCCCAGCATTTT.

The chain combines TRBV27 with TRBJ1-1, with D tentatively TRBD1 (5 bases). V was clipped by 3 bases and J by 2 bases, with 7 bases between them. Germline CDR1 and CDR2: MNHEY and SMNVEV (reference sequence). This CDR3 has 13 amino acids. The CDR3 loop reads CASSLTDNTEAFF. The CDR3 nucleotides read TGTGCCAGCAGTTTGACAGATAACACTGAAGCTTTCTTT.